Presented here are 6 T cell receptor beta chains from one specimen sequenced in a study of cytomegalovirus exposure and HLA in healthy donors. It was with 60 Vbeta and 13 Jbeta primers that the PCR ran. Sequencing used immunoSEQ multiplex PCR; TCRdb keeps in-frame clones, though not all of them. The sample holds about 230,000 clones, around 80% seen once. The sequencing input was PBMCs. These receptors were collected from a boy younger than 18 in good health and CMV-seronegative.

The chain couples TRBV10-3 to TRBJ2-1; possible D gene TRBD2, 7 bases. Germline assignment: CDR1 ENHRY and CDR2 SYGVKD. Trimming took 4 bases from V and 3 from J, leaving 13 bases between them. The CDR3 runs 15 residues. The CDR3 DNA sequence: TGTGCCATCAGTGGAGGGGGGGCCTACTACAATGAGCAGTTCTTC. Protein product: CAISGGGAYYNEQFF.

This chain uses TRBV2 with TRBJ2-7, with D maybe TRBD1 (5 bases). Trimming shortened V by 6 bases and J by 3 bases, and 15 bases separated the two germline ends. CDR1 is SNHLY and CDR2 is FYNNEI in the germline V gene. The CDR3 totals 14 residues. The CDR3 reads CASSSQGAGYEQYF. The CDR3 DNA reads TGTGCCAGCAGCTCTCAGGGCGCAGGCTACGAGCAGTACTTC. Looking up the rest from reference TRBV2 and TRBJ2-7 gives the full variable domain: EPEVTQTPSHQVTQMGQEVILRCVPISNHLYFYWYRQILGQKVEFLVSFYNNEISEKSEIFDDQFSVERPDGSNFTLKIRSTKLEDSAMYFCASSSQGAGYEQYFGPGTRLTVT.

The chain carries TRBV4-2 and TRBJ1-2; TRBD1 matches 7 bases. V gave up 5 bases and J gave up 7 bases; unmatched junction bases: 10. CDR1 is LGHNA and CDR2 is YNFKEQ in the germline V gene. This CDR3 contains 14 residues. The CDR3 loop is CASSATGDIGGYTF. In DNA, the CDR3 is TGTGCCAGCAGCGCCACAGGGGATATAGGTGGCTACACCTTC.

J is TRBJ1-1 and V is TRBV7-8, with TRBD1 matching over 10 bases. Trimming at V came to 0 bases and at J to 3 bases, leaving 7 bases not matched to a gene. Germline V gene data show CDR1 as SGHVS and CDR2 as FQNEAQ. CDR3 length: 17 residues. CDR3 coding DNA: TGTGCCAGCAGCTTAGCGATAGGGGACAGGGGAGACACTGAAGCTTTCTTT. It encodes CASSLAIGDRGDTEAFF.

CDR3 coding DNA: TGTGCCAGCAGCTTAGGTACGGGAGGCACCTGGGATGAGCAGTTCTTC. It translates to CASSLGTGGTWDEQFF. The chain recombines TRBV11-2 with TRBJ2-1; TRBD2 matches at 7 bases. CDR3 length equals 16 residues. The V gene end was trimmed by 1 base and the J gene end by 8 bases; junction bases not matched to a gene: 11. Germline lookup yields CDR1 SGHAT and CDR2 FQNNGV. Filled out from reference TRBV11-2 and TRBJ2-1, the complete variable domain reads EAGVAQSPRYKIIEKRQSVAFWCNPISGHATLYWYQQILGQGPKLLIQFQNNGVVDDSQLPKDRFSAERLKGVDSTLKIQPAKLEDSAVYLCASSLGTGGTWDEQFFGPGTRLTVL.

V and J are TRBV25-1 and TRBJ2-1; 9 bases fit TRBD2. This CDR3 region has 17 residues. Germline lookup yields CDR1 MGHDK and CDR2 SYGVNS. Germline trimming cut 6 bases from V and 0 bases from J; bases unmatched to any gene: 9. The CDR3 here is CASRQSRGGSSYNEQFF. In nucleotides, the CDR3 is TGTGCCAGCAGACAGTCGCGGGGGGGAAGCTCCTACAATGAGCAGTTCTTC.